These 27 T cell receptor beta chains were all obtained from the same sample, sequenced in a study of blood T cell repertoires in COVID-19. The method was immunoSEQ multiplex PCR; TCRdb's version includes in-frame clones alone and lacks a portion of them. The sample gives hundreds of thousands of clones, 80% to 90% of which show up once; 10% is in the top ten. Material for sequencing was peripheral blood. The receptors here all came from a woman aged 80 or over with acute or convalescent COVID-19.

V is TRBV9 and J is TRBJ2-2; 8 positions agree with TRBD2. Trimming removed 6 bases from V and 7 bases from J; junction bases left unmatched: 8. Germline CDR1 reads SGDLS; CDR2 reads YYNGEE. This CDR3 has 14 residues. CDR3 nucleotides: TGTGCCAGCACCTCCCGGGGGGGGAACGGGGAGCTGTTTTTT. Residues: CASTSRGGNGELFF. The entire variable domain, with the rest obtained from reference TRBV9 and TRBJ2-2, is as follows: DSGVTQTPKHLITATGQRVTLRCSPRSGDLSVYWYQQSLDQGLQFLIQYYNGEERAKGNILERFSAQQFPDLHSELNLSSLELGDSALYFCASTSRGGNGELFFGEGSRLTVL.

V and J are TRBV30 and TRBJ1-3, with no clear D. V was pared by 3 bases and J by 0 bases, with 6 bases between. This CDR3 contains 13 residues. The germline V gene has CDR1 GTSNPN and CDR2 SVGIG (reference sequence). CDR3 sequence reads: CAWRALSGNTIYF. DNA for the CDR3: TGTGCCTGGAGGGCTCTCTCTGGAAACACCATATATTTT.

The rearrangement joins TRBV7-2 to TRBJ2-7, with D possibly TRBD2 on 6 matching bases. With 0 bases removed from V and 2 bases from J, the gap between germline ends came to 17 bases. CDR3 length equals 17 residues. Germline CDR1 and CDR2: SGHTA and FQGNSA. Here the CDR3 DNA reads TGTGCCAGCAGCTTAGCCCCCGCGGGGACGGGGGCCTACGAGCAGTACTTC. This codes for CASSLAPAGTGAYEQYF.

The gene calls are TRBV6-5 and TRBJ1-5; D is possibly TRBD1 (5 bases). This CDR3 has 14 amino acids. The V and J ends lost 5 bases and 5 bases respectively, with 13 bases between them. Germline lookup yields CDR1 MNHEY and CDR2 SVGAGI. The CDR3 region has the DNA TGTGCCAGCAGTCCCACAGGCGTTGATCAGCCCCAGCATTTT. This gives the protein CASSPTGVDQPQHF.

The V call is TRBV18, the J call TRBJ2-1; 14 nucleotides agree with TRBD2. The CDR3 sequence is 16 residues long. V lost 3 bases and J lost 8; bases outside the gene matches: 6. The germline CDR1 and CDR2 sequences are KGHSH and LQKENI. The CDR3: CASSPPGLAGADEQFF. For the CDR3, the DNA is TGTGCCAGCTCACCTCCGGGACTAGCGGGAGCTGATGAGCAGTTCTTC.

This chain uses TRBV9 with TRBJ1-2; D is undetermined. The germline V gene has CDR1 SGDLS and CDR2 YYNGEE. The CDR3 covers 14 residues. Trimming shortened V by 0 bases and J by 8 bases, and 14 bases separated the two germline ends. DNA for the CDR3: TGTGCCAGCAGCGTAGATTCCACTTATCACGGCTACACCTTC. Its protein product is CASSVDSTYHGYTF. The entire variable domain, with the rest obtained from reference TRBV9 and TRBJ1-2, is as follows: DSGVTQTPKHLITATGQRVTLRCSPRSGDLSVYWYQQSLDQGLQFLIQYYNGEERAKGNILERFSAQQFPDLHSELNLSSLELGDSALYFCASSVDSTYHGYTFGSGTRLTVV.

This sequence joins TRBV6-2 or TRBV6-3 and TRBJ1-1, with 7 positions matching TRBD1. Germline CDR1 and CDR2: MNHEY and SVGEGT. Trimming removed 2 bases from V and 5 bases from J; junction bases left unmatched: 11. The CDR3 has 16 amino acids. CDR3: CASSYLLDRALTEAFF. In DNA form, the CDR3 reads TGTGCCAGCAGTTACCTTCTCGACAGGGCTTTAACTGAAGCTTTCTTT.

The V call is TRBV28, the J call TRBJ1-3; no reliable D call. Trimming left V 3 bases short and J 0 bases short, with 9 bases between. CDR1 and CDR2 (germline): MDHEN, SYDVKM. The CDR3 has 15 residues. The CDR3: CASSFRGVSGNTIYF. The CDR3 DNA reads TGTGCCAGCAGTTTCCGAGGTGTCTCTGGAAACACCATATATTTT.

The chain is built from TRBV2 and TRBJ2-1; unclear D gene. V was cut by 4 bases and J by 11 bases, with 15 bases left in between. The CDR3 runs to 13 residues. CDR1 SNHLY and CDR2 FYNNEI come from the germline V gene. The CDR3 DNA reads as TGTGCCAGCAGTGTTACGGGTTCTCAGCAGCAGTTCTTC. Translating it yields CASSVTGSQQQFF. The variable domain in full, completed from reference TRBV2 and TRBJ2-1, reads EPEVTQTPSHQVTQMGQEVILRCVPISNHLYFYWYRQILGQKVEFLVSFYNNEISEKSEIFDDQFSVERPDGSNFTLKIRSTKLEDSAMYFCASSVTGSQQQFFGPGTRLTVL.

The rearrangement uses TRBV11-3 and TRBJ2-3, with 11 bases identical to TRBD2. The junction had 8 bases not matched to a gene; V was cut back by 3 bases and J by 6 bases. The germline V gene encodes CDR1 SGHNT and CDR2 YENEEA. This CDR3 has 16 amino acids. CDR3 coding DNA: TGTGCCAGCAGCTTTGGGGTAGCGGGGGGGCTGGATACGCAGTATTTT. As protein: CASSFGVAGGLDTQYF.

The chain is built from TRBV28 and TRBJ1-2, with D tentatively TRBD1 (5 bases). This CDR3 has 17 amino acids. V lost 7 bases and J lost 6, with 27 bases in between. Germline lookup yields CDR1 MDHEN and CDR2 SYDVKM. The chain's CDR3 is CASTTGEYRRVFDGYTF. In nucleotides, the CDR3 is TGTGCCAGCACTACCGGAGAGTACAGGAGAGTCTTTGATGGCTACACCTTC.

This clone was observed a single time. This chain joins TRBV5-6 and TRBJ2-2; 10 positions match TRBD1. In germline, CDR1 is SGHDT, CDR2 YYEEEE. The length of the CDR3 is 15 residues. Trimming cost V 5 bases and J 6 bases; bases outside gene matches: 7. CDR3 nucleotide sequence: TGTGCCAGCAGAAGTCGGGACAGGGGTTCCGGGGAGCTGTTTTTT. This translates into CASRSRDRGSGELFF.

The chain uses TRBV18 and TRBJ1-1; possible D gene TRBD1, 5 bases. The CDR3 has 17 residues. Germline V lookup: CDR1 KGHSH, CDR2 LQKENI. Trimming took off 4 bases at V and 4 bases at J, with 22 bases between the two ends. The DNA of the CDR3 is TGTGCCAGCTCACTTTGGCCTCAGGGAGGGGAGAGCACTGAAGCTTTCTTT. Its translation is CASSLWPQGGESTEAFF.

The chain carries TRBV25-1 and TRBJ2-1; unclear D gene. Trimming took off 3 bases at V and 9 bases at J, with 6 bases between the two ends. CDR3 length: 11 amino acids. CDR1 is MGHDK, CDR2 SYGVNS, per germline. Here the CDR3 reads CASSDRAEQFF. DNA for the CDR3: TGTGCCAGCAGTGACCGAGCTGAGCAGTTCTTC.

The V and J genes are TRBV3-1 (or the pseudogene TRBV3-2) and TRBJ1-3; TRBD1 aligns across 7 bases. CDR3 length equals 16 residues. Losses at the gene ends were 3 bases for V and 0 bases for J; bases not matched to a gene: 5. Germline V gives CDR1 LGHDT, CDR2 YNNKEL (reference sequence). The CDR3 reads CASSQKGTVSGNTIYF. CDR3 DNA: TGTGCCAGCAGCCAGAAAGGGACAGTCTCTGGAAACACCATATATTTT.

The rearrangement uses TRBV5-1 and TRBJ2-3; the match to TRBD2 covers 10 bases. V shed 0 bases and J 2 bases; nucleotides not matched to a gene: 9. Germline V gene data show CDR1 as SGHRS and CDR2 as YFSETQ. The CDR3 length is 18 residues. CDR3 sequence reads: CASSLALTSGANTDTQYF. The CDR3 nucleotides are TGCGCCAGCAGCTTGGCCCTTACTAGCGGGGCCAACACAGATACGCAGTATTTT.

CDR3 sequence (DNA): TGTGCCAGCAGCTTACCCGGACAGGGGGATGCTGTTAAAGGCTACACCTTC. This codes for CASSLPGQGDAVKGYTF. The chain carries TRBV5-4 and TRBJ1-2; TRBD1 aligns across 10 bases. CDR3 length: 17 residues. With V trimmed by 2 bases and J by 8 bases, 15 bases remained unmatched. Germline V gene data show CDR1 as SGHNT and CDR2 as YYREEE (reference sequence).

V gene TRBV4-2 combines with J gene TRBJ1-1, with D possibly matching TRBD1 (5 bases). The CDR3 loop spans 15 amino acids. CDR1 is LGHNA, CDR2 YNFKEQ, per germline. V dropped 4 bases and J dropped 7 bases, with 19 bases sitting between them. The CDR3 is CASSPNAAGPYEAFF. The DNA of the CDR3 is TGTGCCAGCAGCCCCAACGCAGCAGGGCCCTATGAAGCTTTCTTT.

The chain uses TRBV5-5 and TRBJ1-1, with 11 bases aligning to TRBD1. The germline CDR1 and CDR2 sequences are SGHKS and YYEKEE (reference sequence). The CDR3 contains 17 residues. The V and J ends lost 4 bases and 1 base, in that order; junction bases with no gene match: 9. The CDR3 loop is CASSPPGTGGRNTEAFF. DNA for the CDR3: TGTGCCAGCAGCCCACCGGGGACAGGGGGTAGGAACACTGAAGCTTTCTTT. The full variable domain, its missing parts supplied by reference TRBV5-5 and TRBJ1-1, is DAGVTQSPTHLIKTRGQQVTLRCSPISGHKSVSWYQQVLGQGPQFIFQYYEKEERGRGNFPDRFSARQFPNYSSELNVNALLLGDSALYLCASSPPGTGGRNTEAFFGQGTRLTVV.

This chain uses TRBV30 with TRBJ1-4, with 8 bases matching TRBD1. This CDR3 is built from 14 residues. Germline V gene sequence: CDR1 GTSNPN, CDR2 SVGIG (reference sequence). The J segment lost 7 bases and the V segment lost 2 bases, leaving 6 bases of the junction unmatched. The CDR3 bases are TGTGCCTGGAGTTCAGGGGGCATTGGTGAAAAACTGTTTTTT. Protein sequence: CAWSSGGIGEKLFF.

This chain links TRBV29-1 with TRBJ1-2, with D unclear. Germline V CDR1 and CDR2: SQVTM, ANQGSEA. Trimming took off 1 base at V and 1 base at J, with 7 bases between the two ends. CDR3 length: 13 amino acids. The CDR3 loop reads CSVEARYNYGYTF. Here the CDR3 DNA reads TGCAGCGTTGAAGCCCGTTATAACTATGGCTACACCTTC.

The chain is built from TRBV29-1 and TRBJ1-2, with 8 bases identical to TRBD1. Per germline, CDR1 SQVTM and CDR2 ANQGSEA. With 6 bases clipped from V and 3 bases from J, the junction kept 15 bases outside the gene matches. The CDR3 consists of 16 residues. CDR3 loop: CSVMRTTGEGHYGYTF. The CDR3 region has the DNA TGCAGCGTAATGCGTACGACAGGGGAGGGACACTATGGCTACACCTTC.

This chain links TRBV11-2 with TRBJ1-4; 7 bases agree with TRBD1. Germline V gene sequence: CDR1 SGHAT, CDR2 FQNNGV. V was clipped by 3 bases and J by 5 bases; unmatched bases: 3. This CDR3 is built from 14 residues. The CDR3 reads CASSFTGVNEKLFF. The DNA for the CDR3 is TGTGCCAGCAGCTTCACAGGGGTCAATGAAAAACTGTTTTTT.

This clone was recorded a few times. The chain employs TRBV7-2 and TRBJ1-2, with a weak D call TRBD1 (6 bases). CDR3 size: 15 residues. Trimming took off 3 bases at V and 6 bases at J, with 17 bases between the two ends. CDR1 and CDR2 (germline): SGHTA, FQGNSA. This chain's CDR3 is CASSLAQGTRDGYTF. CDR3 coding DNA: TGTGCCAGCAGCTTGGCCCAGGGGACTAGGGATGGCTACACCTTC.

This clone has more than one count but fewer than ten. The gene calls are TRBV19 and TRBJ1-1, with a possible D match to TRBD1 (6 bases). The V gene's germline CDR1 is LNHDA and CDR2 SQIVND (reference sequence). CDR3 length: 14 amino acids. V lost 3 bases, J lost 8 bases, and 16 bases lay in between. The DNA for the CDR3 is TGTGCCAGTAGTATTCCCGCGGGGGCGAAAGAAGCTTTCTTT. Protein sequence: CASSIPAGAKEAFF. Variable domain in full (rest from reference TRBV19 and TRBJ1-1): DGGITQSPKYLFRKEGQNVTLSCEQNLNHDAMYWYRQDPGQGLRLIYYSQIVNDFQKGDIAEGYSVSREKKESFPLTVTSAQKNPTAFYLCASSIPAGAKEAFFGQGTRLTVV.

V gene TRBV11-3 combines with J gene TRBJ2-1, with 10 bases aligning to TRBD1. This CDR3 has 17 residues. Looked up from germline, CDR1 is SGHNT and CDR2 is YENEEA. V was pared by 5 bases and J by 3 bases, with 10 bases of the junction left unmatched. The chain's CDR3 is CASSPSPGTGVYNEQFF. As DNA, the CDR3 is TGTGCCAGCAGCCCAAGTCCCGGGACAGGGGTCTACAATGAGCAGTTCTTC.

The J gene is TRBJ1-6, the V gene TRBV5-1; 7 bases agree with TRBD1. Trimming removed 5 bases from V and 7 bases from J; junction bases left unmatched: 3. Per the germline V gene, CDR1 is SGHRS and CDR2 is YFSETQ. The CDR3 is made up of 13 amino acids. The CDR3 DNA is TGCGCCAGCAGGACAGGGTCCAATTCACCCCTCCACTTT. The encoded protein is CASRTGSNSPLHF.